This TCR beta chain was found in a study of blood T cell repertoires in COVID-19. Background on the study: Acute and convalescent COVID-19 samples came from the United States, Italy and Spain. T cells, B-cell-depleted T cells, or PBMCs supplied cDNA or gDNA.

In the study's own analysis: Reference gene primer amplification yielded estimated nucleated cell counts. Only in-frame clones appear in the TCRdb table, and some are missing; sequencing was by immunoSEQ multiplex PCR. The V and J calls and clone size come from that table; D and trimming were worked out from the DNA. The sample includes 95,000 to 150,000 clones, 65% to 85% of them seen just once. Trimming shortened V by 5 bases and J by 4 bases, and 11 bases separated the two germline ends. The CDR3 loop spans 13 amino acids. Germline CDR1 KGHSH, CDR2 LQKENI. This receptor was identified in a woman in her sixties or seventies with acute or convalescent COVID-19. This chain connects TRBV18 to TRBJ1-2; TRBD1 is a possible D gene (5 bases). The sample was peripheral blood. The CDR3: CASSFDRAYGYTF. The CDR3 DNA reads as TGTGCCAGCTCATTTGACAGAGCCTATGGCTACACCTTC.